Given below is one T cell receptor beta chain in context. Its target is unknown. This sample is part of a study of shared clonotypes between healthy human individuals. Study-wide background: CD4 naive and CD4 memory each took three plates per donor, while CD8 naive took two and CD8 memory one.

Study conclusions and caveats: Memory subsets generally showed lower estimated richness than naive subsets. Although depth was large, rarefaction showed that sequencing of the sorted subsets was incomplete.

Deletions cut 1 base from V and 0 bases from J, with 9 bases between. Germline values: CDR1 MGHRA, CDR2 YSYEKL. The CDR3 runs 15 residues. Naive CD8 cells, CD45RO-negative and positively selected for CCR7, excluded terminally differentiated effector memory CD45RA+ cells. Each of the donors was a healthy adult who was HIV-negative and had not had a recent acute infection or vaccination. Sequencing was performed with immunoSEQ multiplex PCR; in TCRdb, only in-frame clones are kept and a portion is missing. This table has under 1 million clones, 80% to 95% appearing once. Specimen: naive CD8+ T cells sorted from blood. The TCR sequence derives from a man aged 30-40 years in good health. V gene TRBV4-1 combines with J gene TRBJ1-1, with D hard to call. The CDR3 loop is CASSQGPLLNTEAFF. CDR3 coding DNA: TGCGCCAGCAGCCAAGGACCGCTATTGAACACTGAAGCTTTCTTT.